Included here is one T cell receptor beta chain sequence, with context. Germline values: CDR1 MGHDK, CDR2 SYGVNS. The CDR3 is made up of 15 amino acids. The ends were cut back, 0 bases at V and 2 bases at J, with 11 bases in the middle. This record comes from a study of OX40 agonist ivuxolimab in advanced cancers. Study background: Every 2 weeks, ivuxolimab was infused into the patients intravenously at between 0.01 and 10 mg/kg. Participants, 75% to 90% male, averaged 60 years of age, ranging from about 23 to 90. The study reported partial responses in three patients: one hepatocellular carcinoma, two cutaneous melanoma.

Only in-frame clones appear in the TCRdb table, and some are missing; sequencing was by immunoSEQ multiplex PCR. The sample includes 22,000 or so clones, approximately 81% of them seen just once. Autoimmune disease history or systemic immunosuppression disqualified patients. The sequenced sample was CD4+ or CD8+ T cells sorted from blood, obtained in a trial of the OX40 agonist ivuxolimab. This TCR came from an adult with an advanced solid tumor such as melanoma, head and neck, liver or kidney cancer. This rearrangement joins TRBV25-1 to TRBJ2-7; no reliable D call. The CDR3 DNA sequence: TGTGCCAGCAGTGAATACATGGGATCGACCTACGAGCAGTACTTC. Translating gives CASSEYMGSTYEQYF.